The 29 T cell receptor beta chains below were found in one sample sequenced in a study of HIV-infected patients and healthy controls. 500 ng RNA was reverse transcribed with alpha and beta constant-region primers. Alpha and beta chain libraries were made separately by chain-specific third strand synthesis with multiplexing indices. TCRdb called the 5' RACE reads again in MiXCR, with one record for every CDR3 protein. The sample lists around 18,000 distinct CDR3 sequences; roughly a tenth were seen once. No cell fractionation was done, so the repertoire covers all unsorted peripheral blood T cells. Sequenced input: blood. The receptors derive from an adult in good health.

The chain is built from TRBV14 and TRBJ2-7; D gene uncertain. CDR3 length: 11 amino acids. CDR1 is SGHDN, CDR2 FVKESK, per germline. The V end was cut by 4 bases, the J end by 1 base, with 2 bases between. The chain's CDR3 is CASSPSYEQYF. The DNA for the CDR3 is TGTGCCAGCAGCCCGTCCTACGAGCAGTACTTC.

This rearrangement joins TRBV28 to TRBJ1-5, with D maybe TRBD1 (6 bases). Trimming removed 4 bases at V and 5 bases at J, with 9 bases between. Germline CDR1 and CDR2: MDHEN and SYDVKM. CDR3 length equals 13 residues. The CDR3 nucleotides are TGTGCCAGCAGTTCTACAGGGTATCAGCCCCAGCATTTT. This codes for CASSSTGYQPQHF.

The chain links TRBV5-5 to TRBJ2-3; a possible D gene is TRBD2 (6 bases). Trimming pared 1 base from V and 4 bases from J, leaving 10 bases between. Germline values: CDR1 SGHKS, CDR2 YYEKEE (reference sequence). CDR3 length: 14 amino acids. Here the CDR3 DNA reads TGTGCCAGCAGCTTGTATCAGCGGGCAGATACGCAGTATTTT. Translation gives CASSLYQRADTQYF.

This clonotype is labeled medium-sized. The chain links TRBV2 to TRBJ2-3; 8 nucleotides line up with TRBD2. CDR1 is SNHLY, CDR2 FYNNEI, per germline. The CDR3 consists of 16 residues. The J segment lost 2 bases and the V segment lost 3 bases, leaving 7 bases of the junction unmatched. The CDR3 nucleotides are TGTGCCAGCAGTGATCCGCTAGCGGGCCACACAGATACGCAGTATTTT. It is translated as CASSDPLAGHTDTQYF.

This clonotype counts as medium-sized. In DNA, the CDR3 is TGCAGTGCTAGAGGCAGGACAGTCCGACAGCTACAGGAGCAGTTCTTC. Its protein product is CSARGRTVRQLQEQFF. The chain joins TRBV20-1 to TRBJ2-1; weak D call: TRBD1 (6 bases). Germline CDR1 DFQATT, CDR2 SNEGSKA (reference sequence). The CDR3 has 16 residues. Trimming took 1 base from V and 10 from J, leaving 23 bases between them.

This clonotype was counted at least ten times. The CDR3 here is CASSLLAGEADTQYF. The CDR3, as DNA: TGTGCCAGCAGCCTCTTAGCGGGAGAGGCAGATACGCAGTATTTT. The V call is TRBV6-5, the J call TRBJ2-3; 9 bases line up with TRBD2. There are 15 residues in the CDR3. The V gene's germline CDR1 is MNHEY and CDR2 SVGAGI. V shed 6 bases, J shed 4 bases, and the junction held 8 bases outside the gene matches.

This clonotype was detected ten times or more. The J gene is TRBJ2-3, the V gene TRBV3-1; the D gene could be TRBD1 or TRBD2 (5 bases each). The V gene lost 8 bases and the J gene lost 5 bases, with 17 bases spanning the gap. The CDR3 consists of 14 residues. The germline CDR1 and CDR2 sequences are LGHDT and YNNKEL (reference sequence). DNA for the CDR3: TGTGCCAGCCGGGGACGGGGAGTTGGAGATACGCAGTATTTT. It codes for CASRGRGVGDTQYF.

This clonotype was seen repeatedly, ten times or more. V is TRBV29-1 and J is TRBJ2-7, with a tentative D call TRBD2 (6 bases). Germline V lookup: CDR1 SQVTM, CDR2 ANQGSEA. The CDR3 is made up of 13 amino acids. Trimming left V 4 bases short and J 5 bases short, with 15 bases between. The CDR3 nucleotides are TGCAGCGTTGTCAAAGGGAGGTTCGACGAGCAGTACTTC. It codes for CSVVKGRFDEQYF.

This clonotype was found many times. V gene TRBV5-1 combines with J gene TRBJ2-3; the D gene is possibly TRBD2 (7 bases). The CDR3 is 16 residues long. CDR1 SGHRS and CDR2 YFSETQ come from the germline V gene. The V end was cut by 4 bases, the J end by 2 bases, with 17 bases between. Written as DNA, the CDR3 is TGCGCCAGCAGCCCTGGGGGCGGGAGTATCACAGATACGCAGTATTTT. Its protein is CASSPGGGSITDTQYF.

This clonotype was observed at least ten times. The genes are TRBV6-5 and TRBJ1-5; D gene ambiguous. V was clipped by 0 bases and J by 1 base, with 10 bases between them. Germline V gene lookup returns CDR1 MNHEY and CDR2 SVGAGI. This CDR3 spans 16 amino acids. This CDR3 is CASSYSSPISNQPQHF. The CDR3, as DNA: TGTGCCAGCAGTTACTCCTCGCCGATCAGCAATCAGCCCCAGCATTTT.

This clonotype was counted at least ten times. CDR3 bases: TGCGCCAGCAGCCAAGATCGGGGCAGCCAAGAGACCCAGTACTTC. The encoded protein is CASSQDRGSQETQYF. The chain recombines TRBV4-1 with TRBJ2-5, with D perhaps given as TRBD1 or TRBD2 (5 bases each). This CDR3 has 15 amino acids. Between the trimmed V and J ends, which lost 0 bases and 1 base, there was a span of 9 bases. Germline CDR1 and CDR2: MGHRA and YSYEKL.

In this sample, this clonotype turned up a few times. The rearrangement uses TRBV19 and TRBJ1-5, with 7 bases matching TRBD1. V trimming: 3 bases; J trimming: 7 bases; junction bases outside the gene matches: 6. Germline values: CDR1 LNHDA, CDR2 SQIVND (reference sequence). The CDR3 is 14 residues long. The CDR3 DNA sequence: TGTGCCAGTAGTATGCAGGGGGGGCAACAGCCCCAGCATTTT. Translating it yields CASSMQGGQQPQHF.

The chain joins TRBV10-2 to TRBJ1-5, with TRBD1 as a possible D gene (6 bases). CDR3 length: 15 amino acids. Germline lookup yields CDR1 WSHSY and CDR2 SAAADI. Trimming removed 3 bases at V and 3 bases at J, with 12 bases between. CDR3 in amino acids: CASSDAGAYNQPQHF. DNA of the CDR3: TGCGCCAGCAGTGATGCAGGGGCGTACAATCAGCCCCAGCATTTT.

This clonotype was picked up many times. This chain joins TRBV7-9 and TRBJ2-2; no clear D gene. The V gene lost 8 bases and the J gene lost 6 bases, with 7 bases spanning the gap. The CDR3 runs 11 residues. Germline V gene sequence: CDR1 SEHNR, CDR2 FQNEAQ (reference sequence). CDR3: CASYGSGELFF. CDR3 nucleotide sequence: TGTGCCAGCTACGGCTCCGGGGAGCTGTTTTTT.

This clonotype came up a few times. This chain uses TRBV20-1 with TRBJ1-5; unclear D gene. Germline V gene data show CDR1 as DFQATT and CDR2 as SNEGSKA (reference sequence). The CDR3 consists of 13 residues. V was pared by 3 bases and J by 9 bases, with 15 bases between. The CDR3 bases are TGCAGTGCTAGTGGCAGGCCCGAGTGGCCCCAGCATTTT. Translated, it gives CSASGRPEWPQHF.

There are many counts of this clonotype. This chain uses TRBV20-1 with TRBJ2-3; D is uncertain. Germline V gene lookup returns CDR1 DFQATT and CDR2 SNEGSKA (reference sequence). V was trimmed by 5 bases and J by 2 bases, leaving 11 bases between them. The CDR3 is made up of 13 amino acids. The CDR3 nucleotides read TGCAGTGCTCACCAAACCTACACAGATACGCAGTATTTT. It is translated as CSAHQTYTDTQYF.

Here the CDR3 reads CASSEAPGTDTQYF. CDR3 nucleotide sequence: TGTGCCAGCAGTGAAGCCCCAGGCACAGATACGCAGTATTTT. The rearrangement joins TRBV6-1 to TRBJ2-3; D is unclear. The CDR3 is 14 residues long. With 0 bases removed from V and 1 base from J, the gap between germline ends came to 5 bases. Germline V gene lookup returns CDR1 MNHNS and CDR2 SASEGT.

This clonotype was found many times. V is TRBV7-8 and J is TRBJ2-5; D remains unclear. The germline gives CDR1 SGHVS, CDR2 FQNEAQ. V lost 1 base, J lost 5 bases, and 14 bases lay in between. The length of the CDR3 is 15 residues. This chain's CDR3 is CASSLGLGKSETQYF. DNA of the CDR3: TGTGCCAGCAGCTTAGGGCTGGGGAAGTCGGAGACCCAGTACTTC.

A few counts support this clonotype. J is TRBJ2-1 and V is TRBV7-2, with D perhaps TRBD1 (5 bases). Germline CDR1 and CDR2: SGHTA and FQGNSA. The CDR3 has 13 residues. V lost 1 base and J 9 bases, leaving 10 bases between the germline ends. CDR3 protein: CASSLVGRGEQFF. CDR3 bases: TGTGCCAGCAGCTTAGTGGGGCGCGGTGAGCAGTTCTTC. Filled out from reference TRBV7-2 and TRBJ2-1, the complete variable domain reads GAGVSQSPSNKVTEKGKDVELRCDPISGHTALYWYRQSLGQGLEFLIYFQGNSAPDKSGLPSDRFSAERTGGSVSTLTIQRTQQEDSAVYLCASSLVGRGEQFFGPGTRLTVL.

This clonotype was detected ten times or more. The chain uses TRBV25-1 and TRBJ2-5; 7 nucleotides agree with TRBD1. This CDR3 has 17 residues. The V gene end was trimmed by 7 bases and the J gene end by 5 bases; junction bases not matched to a gene: 19. Germline-derived CDR1 and CDR2 are MGHDK and SYGVNS. This CDR3 is CASTAGRDRVTAETQYF. CDR3 sequence (DNA): TGTGCCAGCACCGCCGGCCGAGACAGGGTAACGGCGGAGACCCAGTACTTC.

This clonotype occurred many times. This rearrangement joins TRBV10-2 to TRBJ2-1, with 10 positions matching TRBD2. V lost 5 bases and J lost 1; bases outside the gene matches: 2. This CDR3 has 15 residues. CDR1 WSHSY and CDR2 SAAADI come from the germline V gene. CDR3 DNA: TGCGCCAGCAGTCAACTAGCGGGGTCCTACAATGAGCAGTTCTTC. The encoded protein is CASSQLAGSYNEQFF.

The V and J genes are TRBV12-3 or TRBV12-4 and TRBJ2-3; D is undetermined. Trimming took 3 bases from V and 0 from J, leaving 13 bases between them. The CDR3 has 16 amino acids. The CDR3 here is CASSLAESSSTDTQYF. CDR3 bases: TGTGCCAGCAGTTTGGCGGAATCCTCTAGCACAGATACGCAGTATTTT.

This clonotype has ten or more counts. The chain uses TRBV5-6 and TRBJ2-7, with 8 bases identical to TRBD2. Per germline, CDR1 SGHDT and CDR2 YYEEEE. This CDR3 is built from 14 residues. Unmatched junction bases numbered 5, after V lost 4 bases and J lost 2 bases. CDR3 bases: TGTGCCAGCAGCAACGGACTAGCCGCCTACGAGCAGTACTTC. Protein product: CASSNGLAAYEQYF. The full variable domain, with the rest looked up from reference TRBV5-6 and TRBJ2-7, is DAGVTQSPTHLIKTRGQQVTLRCSPKSGHDTVSWYQQALGQGPQFIFQYYEEEERQRGNFPDRFSGHQFPNYSSELNVNALLLGDSALYLCASSNGLAAYEQYFGPGTRLTVT.

There are a few counts of this clonotype. The V gene is TRBV4-2, the J gene TRBJ2-5; the match to TRBD2 covers 12 bases. V lost 1 base, J lost 5 bases, and 8 bases stayed unmatched. The germline V gene has CDR1 LGHNA and CDR2 YNFKEQ. There are 17 residues in the CDR3. The CDR3 protein is CASSQGNRLAGEETQYF. As DNA, the CDR3 is TGTGCCAGCAGCCAAGGAAATAGACTAGCGGGAGAGGAGACCCAGTACTTC.

This clonotype was picked up many times. The chain joins TRBV29-1 to TRBJ2-3; D not resolved. Germline values: CDR1 SQVTM, CDR2 ANQGSEA. The V end lost 6 bases, the J end lost 7 bases, and 11 bases lay between the germline ends. The CDR3 loop spans 11 amino acids. DNA for the CDR3: TGCAGCGTCCCCGAGCAAAATACGCAGTATTTT. Protein sequence: CSVPEQNTQYF.

By proportion, this clonotype is medium-sized. J is TRBJ1-2 and V is TRBV20-1; no clear D. The V and J ends lost 0 bases and 1 base respectively, with 12 bases between them. Germline loops: CDR1 DFQATT, CDR2 SNEGSKA (reference sequence). This CDR3 has 15 residues. The CDR3 here is CSARDLDRINYGYTF. CDR3 DNA sequence: TGCAGTGCTAGAGATTTGGATAGGATTAACTATGGCTACACCTTC.

This clonotype qualifies as medium-sized. V usage is TRBV7-9 and J usage is TRBJ2-7; 11 positions match TRBD1. CDR3 size: 15 residues. Trimming at V came to 6 bases and at J to 2 bases, leaving 6 bases not matched to a gene. CDR1 and CDR2 from the germline V gene are SEHNR and FQNEAQ (reference sequence). The CDR3 sequence is CASRYGTGGAYEQYF. As DNA, the CDR3 is TGTGCCAGCAGATACGGGACAGGGGGGGCCTACGAGCAGTACTTC.

In its sample, this clonotype was seen many times. The V and J genes are TRBV7-9 and TRBJ2-3, with a weak D call TRBD2 (6 bases). CDR3 length: 15 residues. Germline CDR1 and CDR2: SEHNR and FQNEAQ (reference sequence). Trimming left V 2 bases short and J 1 base short, with 10 bases between. CDR3 in DNA: TGTGCCAGCAGCTTACGCGGGGAGCGCACAGATACGCAGTATTTT. This gives the protein CASSLRGERTDTQYF.

This clonotype was picked up a small number of times. The CDR3 region is CASRVGLAGSETQYF. The DNA of the CDR3 is TGTGCCAGCAGAGTGGGGCTAGCGGGATCAGAGACCCAGTACTTC. The chain carries TRBV11-2 and TRBJ2-5, with 9 bases identical to TRBD2. J was trimmed by 4 bases and V by 6 bases; bases with no gene match: 9. Germline CDR1 SGHAT, CDR2 FQNNGV. CDR3 length equals 15 residues.